This T cell receptor (beta chain) was identified in a study of shared clonotypes between healthy human individuals. Overall study: The plates for each donor numbered three CD4 naive, three CD4 memory, two CD8 naive and one CD8 memory.

The germline V gene has CDR1 SGHRS and CDR2 YFSETQ. J was trimmed by 4 bases and V by 3 bases; bases with no gene match: 9. This CDR3 spans 15 amino acids. Clones were read by immunoSEQ multiplex PCR, and TCRdb kept only the in-frame ones, dropping some. Found here are 1,500,000 or so clones, about 98.5% of them singletons; the top ten hold about 0.34%. The genes are TRBV5-1 and TRBJ1-2, with 7 bases fitting TRBD1. This receptor was taken from a man younger than 45 in good health. The sample taken for sequencing was naive CD4+ T cells sorted from blood. Stated subset: CD45RA+ positively selected. CDR3 region: CASSSNRDSIYGYTF. In nucleotides, the CDR3 is TGCGCCAGCAGCTCGAACCGGGACAGCATCTATGGCTACACCTTC.